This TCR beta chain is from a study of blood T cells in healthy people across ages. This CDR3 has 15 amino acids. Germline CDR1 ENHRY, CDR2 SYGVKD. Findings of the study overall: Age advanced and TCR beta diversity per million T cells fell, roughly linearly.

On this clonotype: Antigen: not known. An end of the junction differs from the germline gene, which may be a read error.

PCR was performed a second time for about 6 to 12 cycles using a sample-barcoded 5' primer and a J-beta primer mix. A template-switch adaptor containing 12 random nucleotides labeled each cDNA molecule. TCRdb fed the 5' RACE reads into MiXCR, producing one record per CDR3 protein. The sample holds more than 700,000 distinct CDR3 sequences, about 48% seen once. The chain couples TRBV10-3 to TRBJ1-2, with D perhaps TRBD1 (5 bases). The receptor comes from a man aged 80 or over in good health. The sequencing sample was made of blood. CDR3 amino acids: CASSRGRIAPYGYTF. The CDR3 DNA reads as TGTGCCAGCAGTCGGGGCAGAATTGCACCCTATGGCTACACCTTC.